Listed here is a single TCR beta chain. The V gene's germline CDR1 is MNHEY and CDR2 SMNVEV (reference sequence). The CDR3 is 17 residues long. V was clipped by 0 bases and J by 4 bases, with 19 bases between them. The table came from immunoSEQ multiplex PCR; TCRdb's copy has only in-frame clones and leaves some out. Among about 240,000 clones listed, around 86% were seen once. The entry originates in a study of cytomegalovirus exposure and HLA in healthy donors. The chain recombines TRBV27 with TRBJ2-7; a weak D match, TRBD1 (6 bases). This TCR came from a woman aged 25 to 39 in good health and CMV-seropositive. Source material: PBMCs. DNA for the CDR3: TGTGCCAGCAGTTTATCATACCCGGGACAAGGGGCGTACGAGCAGTACTTC. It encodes CASSLSYPGQGAYEQYF.